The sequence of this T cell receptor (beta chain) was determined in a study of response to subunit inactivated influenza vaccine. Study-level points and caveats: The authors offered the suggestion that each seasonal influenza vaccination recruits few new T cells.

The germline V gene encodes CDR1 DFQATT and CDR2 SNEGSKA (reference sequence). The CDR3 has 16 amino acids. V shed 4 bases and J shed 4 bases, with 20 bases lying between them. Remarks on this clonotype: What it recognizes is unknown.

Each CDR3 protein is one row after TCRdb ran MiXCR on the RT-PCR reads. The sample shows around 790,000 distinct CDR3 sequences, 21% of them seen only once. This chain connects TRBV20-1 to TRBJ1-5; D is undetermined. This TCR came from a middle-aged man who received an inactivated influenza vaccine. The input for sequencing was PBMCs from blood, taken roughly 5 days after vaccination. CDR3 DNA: TGCAGTGCTACAACCGAGATCGCAGGACTAAATCAGCCCCAGCATTTT. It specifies CSATTEIAGLNQPQHF.